One and the same sample provided the 22 T cell receptor beta chains below, sequenced in a study of blood T cells in healthy people across ages. Primed by a sample-barcoded 5' primer and a J-beta primer mix, a second PCR proceeded for roughly 7 to 12 cycles. Each CDR3 protein gets one entry after TCRdb re-called the 5' RACE reads with MiXCR. Of 1.5 million or so distinct CDR3 sequences listed, 42% are singletons. Sequenced input: blood. These receptors were obtained from a woman between 18 and 30 years old in good health.

The J gene is TRBJ2-5, the V gene TRBV2; tentative D call: TRBD1 (6 bases). Looked up from germline, CDR1 is SNHLY and CDR2 is FYNNEI. The V end lost 10 bases, the J end lost 1 base, and 13 bases lay between the germline ends. CDR3 length: 13 amino acids. CDR3 DNA: TGTGCCATGCTTGGACAGAGCCAAGAGACCCAGTACTTC. Its protein is CAMLGQSQETQYF.

This sequence joins TRBV20-1 and TRBJ2-3; D is possibly TRBD2 (6 bases). Germline lookup yields CDR1 DFQATT and CDR2 SNEGSKA (reference sequence). CDR3 length: 14 amino acids. V gave up 2 bases and J gave up 1 base, with 10 bases separating them. The chain's CDR3 is CSARLGTGTDTQYF. The CDR3 region has the DNA TGCAGTGCTAGATTGGGGACTGGCACAGATACGCAGTATTTT.

The gene calls are TRBV7-9 and TRBJ2-5; D is unresolved. Germline V gene data show CDR1 as SEHNR and CDR2 as FQNEAQ (reference sequence). V lost 6 bases, J lost 0 bases, and 5 bases lay in between. The CDR3 consists of 12 residues. The CDR3 nucleotides read TGTGCCAGCAGGTCCTACCAAGAGACCCAGTACTTC. Its translation is CASRSYQETQYF.

The genes are TRBV15 and TRBJ2-3; D is perhaps TRBD2 (6 bases). The V end lost 8 bases, the J end lost 4 bases, and 13 bases lay between the germline ends. Germline lookup yields CDR1 LNHNV and CDR2 YYDKDF (reference sequence). The CDR3 extends over 13 amino acids. The CDR3 nucleotides read TGTGCCACCCTCGGCGGGGCATCAGATACGCAGTATTTT. As protein: CATLGGASDTQYF.

With regard to this clonotype: The germline gene is not matched at one end of the junction; a read error may be the cause. J is TRBJ1-6 and V is TRBV4-3, with D possibly matching TRBD1 (5 bases). Germline assignment: CDR1 LGHNA and CDR2 YSLEER. The CDR3 has 15 amino acids. The CDR3 nucleotides are TGCGCCAGCAGCCCCTCCGGGACCGAGAATTCACCCCCCCACTTT. This gives the protein CASSPSGTENSPPHF.

This clonotype was seen a handful of times. This sequence joins TRBV9 and TRBJ2-7; the D gene is possibly TRBD2 (6 bases). This CDR3 is built from 15 residues. Trimming stripped 0 bases from V and 1 base from J, with 11 bases between. CDR1 is SGDLS, CDR2 YYNGEE, per germline. The CDR3 DNA reads as TGTGCCAGCAGCGTAGGTTCGGGGGTGTCCTACGAGCAGTACTTC. This translates into CASSVGSGVSYEQYF.

V gene TRBV18 combines with J gene TRBJ2-6; 8 positions match TRBD1. Germline-derived CDR1 and CDR2 are KGHSH and LQKENI. V gave up 6 bases and J gave up 0 bases; unmatched junction bases: 16. This CDR3 has 20 amino acids. The CDR3 DNA reads TGTGCCAGCTCCCGGAATTTCGGCTCACAGGGGGGCTCTGGGGCCAACGTCCTGACTTTC. The encoded protein is CASSRNFGSQGGSGANVLTF.

As regards this clonotype: At one end, the junction sequence differs from germline, possibly due to a read error. This chain joins TRBV6-5 and TRBJ2-1; D remains ambiguous. Germline V CDR1 and CDR2: MNHEY, SVGAGI. This CDR3 is built from 16 residues. The CDR3, as DNA: TGTGCCAGCAGTTACTCGCCAGGTGGTTACTACAAGGAGCAGTTCTTC. Translating gives CASSYSPGGYYKEQFF.

This clonotype was recorded a few times. The rearrangement joins TRBV3-1 to TRBJ2-4; 8 bases map to TRBD2. Germline V gene lookup returns CDR1 LGHDT and CDR2 YNNKEL (reference sequence). This CDR3 region has 18 residues. J lost 13 bases, V lost 2 bases, and 22 bases had no gene match. For the CDR3, the DNA is TGTGCCAGCAGCCAATACCCAACTAGGCGGGGGGCCGACAATGAGCAGTACTTC. Amino acid sequence: CASSQYPTRRGADNEQYF. The variable domain in full, completed from reference TRBV3-1 and TRBJ2-4, reads DTAVSQTPKYLVTQMGNDKSIKCEQNLGHDTMYWYKQDSKKFLKIMFSYNNKELIINETVPNRFSPKSPDKAHLNLHINSLELGDSAVYFCASSQYPTRRGADNEQYFGAGTRLSVL.

In its sample, this clonotype was seen once. Sequence at one end of the junction differs from germline and may be a read error. V gene TRBV20-1 combines with J gene TRBJ1-2; 7 bases match TRBD1. CDR3 length: 13 amino acids. Germline V gene lookup returns CDR1 DFQATT and CDR2 SNEGSKA (reference sequence). The DNA of the CDR3 is TGCAGTGCTACCACGACAGGGAACTATGGCCACACCTTC. As protein: CSATTTGNYGHTF.

This clonotype was seen at least ten times. This chain uses TRBV7-2 with TRBJ2-7; D not certain. The CDR3 has 12 amino acids. Trimming removed 6 bases from V and 3 bases from J, with 9 bases in between. Germline V lookup: CDR1 SGHTA, CDR2 FQGNSA. The CDR3 nucleotides read TGTGCCAGCAGTCCAGTTAGCTACGAGCAGTACTTC. Protein sequence: CASSPVSYEQYF. Looking up the rest from reference TRBV7-2 and TRBJ2-7 gives the full variable domain: GAGVSQSPSNKVTEKGKDVELRCDPISGHTALYWYRQSLGQGLEFLIYFQGNSAPDKSGLPSDRFSAERTGGSVSTLTIQRTQQEDSAVYLCASSPVSYEQYFGPGTRLTVT.

The V gene is TRBV24-1, the J gene TRBJ2-1, with TRBD2 matching over 10 bases. The junction had 13 bases not matched to a gene; V was cut back by 4 bases and J by 8 bases. The CDR3 is made up of 17 amino acids. Germline V CDR1 and CDR2: KGHDR, SFDVKD. The CDR3 nucleotides read TGTGCCACCAGTGACCCCGGAAGGAGCGGGGGGGCGGATGAGCAGTTCTTC. As protein: CATSDPGRSGGADEQFF.

The chain couples TRBV12-3 or TRBV12-4 to TRBJ2-5, with 7 bases that match TRBD1. This CDR3 is 16 amino acids long. The trim removed 5 bases at V and 11 bases at J, leaving 20 bases unmatched. In DNA form, the CDR3 reads TGTGCCAGCAGTCCTTCGGGGACAGCGAATCACAATGAGCAGTACTTC. It codes for CASSPSGTANHNEQYF.

This clonotype showed up just a few times. The V gene is TRBV7-2, the J gene TRBJ2-1; no clear D gene. This CDR3 has 16 amino acids. The germline gives CDR1 SGHTA, CDR2 FQGNSA. Trimming shortened V by 0 bases and J by 2 bases, and 11 bases separated the two germline ends. CDR3 nucleotides: TGTGCCAGCAGCTTAGCGTTGGGCGGTACCTACAATGAGCAGTTCTTC. Its protein is CASSLALGGTYNEQFF.

The chain uses TRBV6-2 or TRBV6-3 and TRBJ2-3; a weak D match, TRBD2 (5 bases). Germline V gene sequence: CDR1 MNHEY, CDR2 SVGEGT. The CDR3 contains 17 residues. The V and J ends lost 6 bases and 0 bases respectively, with 19 bases between them. The CDR3 nucleotides read TGTGCCAGCAGACGCCCTCGGGGTCCTGCTAGCACAGATACGCAGTATTTT. It codes for CASRRPRGPASTDTQYF.

Points on this clonotype: This clone may be a read error of a much larger clone one base away. The genes are TRBV4-1 and TRBJ2-1; D not certain. The V gene lost 3 bases and the J gene lost 3 bases, with 12 bases spanning the gap. The germline V gene has CDR1 MGHRA and CDR2 YSYEKL. The CDR3 has 15 residues. The CDR3 loop is CASSQTVVVYNEQFF. CDR3 nucleotides: TGCGCCAGCAGCCAGACTGTAGTAGTCTACAATGAGCAGTTCTTC.

The rearrangement uses TRBV7-6 and TRBJ2-2; TRBD1 or TRBD2 may be the D gene (5 bases each). V was pared by 5 bases and J by 4 bases, with 17 bases between. Germline values: CDR1 SGHVS, CDR2 FNYEAQ. The CDR3 is 16 residues long. The CDR3 sequence: CASSHLGTVSTGELFF. CDR3 coding DNA: TGTGCCAGCAGCCACCTTGGGACGGTTAGCACCGGGGAGCTGTTTTTT.

CDR3 sequence: CASSQAGLLTGELFF. CDR3 coding DNA: TGTGCCAGCAGCCAAGCGGGACTCCTCACCGGGGAGCTGTTTTTT. The chain couples TRBV14 to TRBJ2-2; D is perhaps TRBD2 (6 bases). Deletions cut 1 base from V and 4 bases from J, with 10 bases between. Germline-derived CDR1 and CDR2 are SGHDN and FVKESK. The CDR3 spans 15 residues.

The CDR3 region is CSARDRIAGTYNEQFF. CDR3 in DNA: TGCAGTGCTAGAGATCGAATCGCGGGAACCTACAATGAGCAGTTCTTC. The chain recombines TRBV20-1 with TRBJ2-1, with D perhaps TRBD2 (6 bases). The CDR3 loop spans 16 amino acids. CDR1 is DFQATT and CDR2 is SNEGSKA in the germline V gene (reference sequence). The ends were cut back, 0 bases at V and 2 bases at J, with 14 bases in the middle.

This chain uses TRBV20-1 with TRBJ1-1; 7 bases agree with TRBD1. CDR3 length equals 11 residues. Germline V gene lookup returns CDR1 DFQATT and CDR2 SNEGSKA (reference sequence). Trimming took 6 bases from V and 10 from J; bases not matched to a gene: 8. The DNA for the CDR3 is TGCAGTGCGCCGACAGGGCGGGGAGCTTTCTTT. This gives the protein CSAPTGRGAFF.

Only one count was recorded for this clonotype. The gene calls are TRBV20-1 and TRBJ2-2; D gene ambiguous. V gave up 1 base and J gave up 6 bases, with 6 bases separating them. The CDR3 is made up of 12 amino acids. Looked up from germline, CDR1 is DFQATT and CDR2 is SNEGSKA (reference sequence). CDR3 in DNA: TGCAGTGCTAGAGTTGGTGCCGGGGAGCTGTTTTTT. It yields the protein CSARVGAGELFF.

There are a few counts of this clonotype. The chain combines TRBV5-1 with TRBJ2-1; possibly TRBD1 for D (6 bases). The CDR3 runs to 16 residues. Per the germline V gene, CDR1 is SGHRS and CDR2 is YFSETQ. Trimming cost V 0 bases and J 5 bases, with 15 bases left between them. This CDR3 is CASSLALQGRHNEQFF. The DNA of the CDR3 is TGCGCCAGCAGCTTGGCCCTACAGGGCCGACACAATGAGCAGTTCTTC. Full variable domain (rest looked up from reference TRBV5-1 and TRBJ2-1): KAGVTQTPRYLIKTRGQQVTLSCSPISGHRSVSWYQQTPGQGLQFLFEYFSETQRNKGNFPGRFSGRQFSNSRSEMNVSTLELGDSALYLCASSLALQGRHNEQFFGPGTRLTVL.